This T cell receptor beta chain appears in the sequencing data of a study of CD8 T cells in Susac syndrome. With random hexamers, reverse transcription was performed on roughly 0.5 to 1 ug of RNA. TCRdb passed the immunoSEQ multiplex PCR reads through MiXCR, listing each CDR3 protein once. The repertoire holds more than 85,000 distinct CDR3 sequences, around 94% seen once, with around 0.33% in the top ten. After removal of 7 bases from V and 6 bases from J, the junction contained 4 bases not matched to a gene. There are 12 residues in the CDR3. The sequencing sample was made of CD4+ T cells from PBMCs. The sequence was collected from a human donor with Susac syndrome. V usage is TRBV12-3 or TRBV12-4 and J usage is TRBJ2-7; 9 nucleotides align to TRBD1. CDR3 residues: CASNRGQGEQYF. DNA for the CDR3: TGTGCCAGCAACAGGGGGCAGGGCGAGCAGTACTTC.